The 21 T cell receptor beta chains in this list originate from one sample, sequenced in a study of T cell changes during pregnancy in multiple sclerosis. Clones were sequenced by immunoSEQ multiplex PCR, and TCRdb holds only the in-frame ones, with some missing. The data contain 45,000 to 55,000 clones, 85% to 95% of them singletons. Sequencing used peripheral blood, obtained after pregnancy. The receptors were gathered from a female donor with multiple sclerosis, enrolled in a pregnancy study.

This clone was counted between two and nine times. The V gene is TRBV7-9, the J gene TRBJ2-5; possible D gene TRBD2, 6 bases. CDR3 length: 16 amino acids. Germline assignment: CDR1 SEHNR and CDR2 FQNEAQ (reference sequence). Trimming shortened V by 5 bases and J by 4 bases, and 20 bases separated the two germline ends. CDR3 nucleotide sequence: TGTGCCAGCAGCCCCCCGGCGGCGGGGTTGGCAGAGACCCAGTACTTC. This sequence encodes CASSPPAAGLAETQYF.

This chain connects TRBV15 to TRBJ2-7, with TRBD1 matching 7 bases. The CDR3 consists of 17 residues. The germline CDR1 and CDR2 sequences are LNHNV and YYDKDF (reference sequence). V shed 0 bases and J 0 bases; nucleotides not matched to a gene: 8. CDR3 in DNA: TGTGCCACCAGCAGAGATTTCGGGACAGCGATCTCCTACGAGCAGTACTTC. This codes for CATSRDFGTAISYEQYF.

The V and J genes are TRBV4-3 and TRBJ1-1; 8 nucleotides align to TRBD1. Germline-derived CDR1 and CDR2 are LGHNA and YSLEER. With 6 bases clipped from V and 5 bases from J, the junction kept 5 bases outside the gene matches. This CDR3 contains 13 residues. CDR3 in DNA: TGCGCCAGCAGTAGGGACAGGTGGACTGAAGCTTTCTTT. Translating it yields CASSRDRWTEAFF.

The chain combines TRBV14 with TRBJ1-1, with 8 bases that match TRBD1. This CDR3 contains 16 residues. The V and J ends lost 3 bases and 2 bases, in that order; junction bases with no gene match: 8. Germline assignment: CDR1 SGHDN and CDR2 FVKESK. CDR3 protein: CASSHASDRGNTEAFF. In DNA form, the CDR3 reads TGTGCCAGCAGCCATGCCTCCGACAGGGGCAACACTGAAGCTTTCTTT.

The chain links TRBV2 to TRBJ2-5; 8 positions agree with TRBD2. The CDR3 has 15 amino acids. CDR1 and CDR2 (germline): SNHLY, FYNNEI. V was clipped by 2 bases and J by 4 bases; unmatched bases: 6. CDR3 in amino acids: CASSEWRGARETQYF. CDR3 coding DNA: TGTGCCAGCAGTGAATGGCGGGGGGCCAGAGAGACCCAGTACTTC.

The V and J genes are TRBV7-3 and TRBJ2-3, with TRBD1 matching over 7 bases. CDR3 length equals 15 residues. V lost 0 bases to trimming and J lost 4 bases; unmatched junction nucleotides: 4. CDR1 and CDR2 from the germline V gene are SGHTA and FQGTGA. The CDR3: CASSLTAQGADTQYF. The CDR3 bases are TGTGCCAGCAGCTTAACCGCGCAGGGGGCAGATACGCAGTATTTT.

The chain employs TRBV13 and TRBJ1-1; 9 nucleotides match TRBD1. Unmatched junction bases numbered 10, after V lost 3 bases and J lost 2 bases. CDR3 size: 17 residues. The germline V gene has CDR1 PRHDT and CDR2 FYEKMQ (reference sequence). The CDR3: CASSFRTGVEGNTEAFF. In DNA form, the CDR3 reads TGTGCCAGCAGCTTTAGGACAGGGGTAGAGGGAAACACTGAAGCTTTCTTT.

This clone has just a few counts. This chain connects TRBV7-9 to TRBJ1-1; D gene ambiguous. Trimming shortened V by 2 bases and J by 0 bases, and 7 bases separated the two germline ends. Germline CDR1 SEHNR, CDR2 FQNEAQ (reference sequence). The CDR3 consists of 14 residues. In DNA form, the CDR3 reads TGTGCCAGCAGCTTATTGGCCTTGAACACTGAAGCTTTCTTT. Protein product: CASSLLALNTEAFF.

The chain has TRBV18 and TRBJ1-1; D is unclear. Between the trimmed V and J ends, which lost 3 bases and 3 bases, there was a span of 11 bases. There are 14 residues in the CDR3. Germline assignment: CDR1 KGHSH and CDR2 LQKENI. CDR3 residues: CASSPELQDTEAFF. CDR3 coding DNA: TGTGCCAGCTCACCGGAACTTCAGGACACTGAAGCTTTCTTT. Full variable domain (rest looked up from reference TRBV18 and TRBJ1-1): NAGVMQNPRHLVRRRGQEARLRCSPMKGHSHVYWYRQLPEEGLKFMVYLQKENIIDESGMPKERFSAEFPKEGPSILRIQQVVRGDSAAYFCASSPELQDTEAFFGQGTRLTVV.

The genes are TRBV19 and TRBJ1-2; D ambiguous. CDR3 length: 13 residues. Between the trimmed V and J ends, which lost 1 base and 6 bases, there was a span of 9 bases. CDR1 and CDR2 from the germline V gene are LNHDA and SQIVND (reference sequence). CDR3 in amino acids: CASSIGLMDGYTF. CDR3 DNA sequence: TGTGCCAGTAGTATAGGGCTCATGGATGGCTACACCTTC.

The V and J genes are TRBV2 and TRBJ2-7; 8 bases agree with TRBD1. CDR1 SNHLY and CDR2 FYNNEI come from the germline V gene. The CDR3 contains 13 residues. Trimming at V came to 7 bases and at J to 3 bases, leaving 5 bases not matched to a gene. The CDR3 spells CASIAGGNYEQYF. Written as DNA, the CDR3 is TGTGCCAGCATTGCAGGGGGCAACTACGAGCAGTACTTC.

The rearrangement uses TRBV7-7 and TRBJ1-5; D remains ambiguous. Germline V gives CDR1 SSHAT, CDR2 FNYEAQ (reference sequence). Trimming removed 6 bases from V and 6 bases from J, with 12 bases in between. The CDR3 length is 13 residues. CDR3 amino acids: CASSPTHGQPQHF. The DNA of the CDR3 is TGTGCCAGCAGTCCTACCCACGGTCAGCCCCAGCATTTT.

J is TRBJ1-1 and V is TRBV6-1, with 8 bases matching TRBD1. This CDR3 is built from 16 residues. In germline, CDR1 is MNHNS, CDR2 SASEGT. V shed 4 bases and J 4 bases; nucleotides not matched to a gene: 11. CDR3 bases: TGTGCCAGCAGTGCTCTCGCTGGGACAGGTCTCACTGAAGCTTTCTTT. The encoded protein is CASSALAGTGLTEAFF.

DNA for the CDR3: TGTGCCAGCAGCTTAGGGGGGGGGTTCAATGAAAAACTGTTTTTT. Protein sequence: CASSLGGGFNEKLFF. This sequence joins TRBV7-6 and TRBJ1-4; weak D call: TRBD1 (5 bases). Germline assignment: CDR1 SGHVS and CDR2 FNYEAQ. Trimming took 1 base from V and 5 from J, leaving 11 bases between them. The CDR3 extends over 15 amino acids.

The chain uses TRBV6-5 and TRBJ1-5; 11 nucleotides match TRBD1. Trimming cost V 8 bases and J 2 bases; bases outside gene matches: 2. The germline gives CDR1 MNHEY, CDR2 SVGAGI. The CDR3 spans 14 residues. CDR3 residues: CASGGQGGNQPQHF. The CDR3 nucleotides are TGTGCCAGCGGGGGACAGGGGGGCAATCAGCCCCAGCATTTT.

The V call is TRBV30, the J call TRBJ2-7, with D tentatively TRBD1 (6 bases). The CDR3 is 11 amino acids. Trimming took 2 bases from V and 9 from J, leaving 11 bases between them. Per the germline V gene, CDR1 is GTSNPN and CDR2 is SVGIG (reference sequence). CDR3 protein: CAWSSGTPQYF. CDR3 nucleotide sequence: TGTGCCTGGAGTTCGGGGACACCGCAGTACTTC. The variable domain in full, completed from reference TRBV30 and TRBJ2-7, reads SQTIHQWPATLVQPVGSPLSLECTVEGTSNPNLYWYRQAAGRGLQLLFYSVGIGQISSEVPQNLSASRPQDRQFILSSKKLLLSDSGFYLCAWSSGTPQYFGPGTRLTVT.

This rearrangement joins TRBV29-1 to TRBJ1-1; TRBD1 matches 10 bases. Unmatched junction bases numbered 4, after V lost 2 bases and J lost 4 bases. CDR3 length: 14 residues. The V gene's germline CDR1 is SQVTM and CDR2 ANQGSEA. This CDR3 is CSVEWTGGGTEAFF. In DNA, the CDR3 is TGCAGCGTTGAATGGACAGGGGGAGGCACTGAAGCTTTCTTT. Full variable domain (rest looked up from reference TRBV29-1 and TRBJ1-1): SAVISQKPSRDICQRGTSLTIQCQVDSQVTMMFWYRQQPGQSLTLIATANQGSEATYESGFVIDKFPISRPNLTFSTLTVSNMSPEDSSIYLCSVEWTGGGTEAFFGQGTRLTVV.

The rearrangement links TRBV7-9 to TRBJ1-1; 7 bases align to TRBD1. The J segment lost 0 bases and the V segment lost 5 bases, leaving 15 bases of the junction unmatched. The germline CDR1 and CDR2 sequences are SEHNR and FQNEAQ (reference sequence). The CDR3 consists of 18 residues. The CDR3 loop reads CASSQTGNGISMNTEAFF. The CDR3 DNA reads TGTGCCAGCAGCCAGACAGGGAATGGGATTTCCATGAACACTGAAGCTTTCTTT.

The chain uses TRBV5-1 and TRBJ1-1; 7 nucleotides line up with TRBD1. The V gene end was trimmed by 0 bases and the J gene end by 0 bases; junction bases not matched to a gene: 2. CDR1 is SGHRS, CDR2 YFSETQ, per germline. This CDR3 is built from 15 residues. CDR3 residues: CASSLGDRVNTEAFF. CDR3 nucleotide sequence: TGCGCCAGCAGCTTGGGGGACAGAGTGAACACTGAAGCTTTCTTT.

J is TRBJ1-1 and V is TRBV4-3; D is possibly TRBD1 (6 bases). This CDR3 is 13 amino acids long. CDR1 and CDR2 from the germline V gene are LGHNA and YSLEER. The V end was cut by 0 bases, the J end by 5 bases, with 7 bases between. The CDR3 DNA is TGCGCCAGCAGCCAAGATGGACAGACTGAAGCTTTCTTT. It translates to CASSQDGQTEAFF.

This chain uses TRBV2 with TRBJ1-5; D is possibly TRBD1 (5 bases). The CDR3 has 14 amino acids. V was cut by 7 bases and J by 1 base, with 11 bases left in between. Per germline, CDR1 SNHLY and CDR2 FYNNEI. The CDR3 DNA follows: TGTGCCAGCACGGGGGGGTTGAGCAATCAGCCCCAGCATTTT. This translates into CASTGGLSNQPQHF.